A selection of T cell receptor beta chains follows, all from one sample in a study of cytomegalovirus exposure and HLA in healthy donors. TCRdb's copy holds only in-frame clones and misses some; the assay was immunoSEQ multiplex PCR. The table records 100,000 or so clones, around 75% of them present only once. Source material: PBMCs. These receptors all come from a male donor in good health and CMV-seropositive. Both conserved end residues are part of each CDR3. The D gene is left open where the match is weak. Clone size is shown for a subset of rows, as once, few, many or a class of expanded clone.

v_call	d_call	clone_size	j_call	cdr3_nt	cdr3_aa
TRBV2	.	many	TRBJ1-1	TGTGCCAGCAGTGAACTAGAGAACACTGAAGCTTTCTTT	CASSELENTEAFF
TRBV6-6	.	.	TRBJ1-5	TGTGCCAGCATCTTTGGGGAGGGGAATCAGCCCCAGCATTTT	CASIFGEGNQPQHF
TRBV19	TRBD1	.	TRBJ1-6	TGTGCCAGTAGTACCACAGGGGGCAATACACATTCACCCCTCCACTTT	CASSTTGGNTHSPLHF
TRBV6-5	TRBD1	.	TRBJ1-5	TGTGCCAGCAGTTATGACAGGGATCAGCCCCAGCATTTT	CASSYDRDQPQHF
TRBV6-5	TRBD1	.	TRBJ1-5	TGTGCCAGCGGCCGGGACAGCACTCAGCCCCAGCATTTT	CASGRDSTQPQHF
TRBV7-2	.	.	TRBJ1-1	TGTGCCAGCAGCTCCGCGGGTGTTACTGAAGCTTTCTTT	CASSSAGVTEAFF
TRBV19	TRBD1	.	TRBJ2-2	TGTGCCAGCGTGCAGGGGGTTGGCACCGGGGAGCTGTTTTTT	CASVQGVGTGELFF
TRBV7-2	.	.	TRBJ2-5	TGTGCCAGCAGCCCTCAGCTAGCGTACCAAGAGACCCAGTACTTC	CASSPQLAYQETQYF
TRBV19	TRBD1	once	TRBJ2-5	TGTGCCAGTAGTCCGGACAGGGATAGGGAGACCCAGTACTTC	CASSPDRDRETQYF
TRBV9	TRBD2	.	TRBJ2-5	TGTGCCAGCAGCGCGGGCGGCACTAGCGGGGGGGTAGAGACCCAGTACTTC	CASSAGGTSGGVETQYF
TRBV13	TRBD1	.	TRBJ1-4	TGTGCCAGTAGTTGGACAGGGGTAGTGGAAAAACTGTTTTTT	CASSWTGVVEKLFF
TRBV30	.	once	TRBJ1-3	TGTGCCTGGAATTTGTGGCAGTCTGGAAACACCATATATTTT	CAWNLWQSGNTIYF
TRBV27	TRBD1	.	TRBJ1-2	TGTGCCAGCAGTCTTGCCCCGGACAGGGCCGGAGGCTACACCTTC	CASSLAPDRAGGYTF
TRBV11-2	.	.	TRBJ2-7	TGTGCCAGCAGCTTAGTGGAGACAGTCACCTCCTACGAGCAGTACTTC	CASSLVETVTSYEQYF
TRBV19	TRBD1	.	TRBJ2-1	TGTGCCAGTACCCGGACAGGGTTGGATGAGCAGTTCTTC	CASTRTGLDEQFF
TRBV15	.	.	TRBJ1-2	TGTGCCACCAGCAGAGATTATACAGGGTGGGGCTACACCTTC	CATSRDYTGWGYTF
TRBV25-1	TRBD1	.	TRBJ1-2	TGTGCCAGCAGTGATCCCAGGACAGGGGATGTGTACGGCTACACCTTC	CASSDPRTGDVYGYTF
TRBV7-8	.	once	TRBJ2-3	TGTGCCAGCAGCCCGGGGACACGTTCGAGCACAGATACGCAGTATTTT	CASSPGTRSSTDTQYF
TRBV27	.	.	TRBJ1-6	TGTGCCAGCAGACCGCGCGGACCTACAGGAAATTCACCCCTCCACTTT	CASRPRGPTGNSPLHF
TRBV20-1	.	.	TRBJ2-1	TGCAGTGCCCGACTAGTCAGTGAGCAGTTCTTC	CSARLVSEQFF
TRBV28	.	.	TRBJ2-5	TGTGCCAGCAGCGGCGGTCAAGAGACCCAGTACTTC	CASSGGQETQYF
TRBV5-6	.	.	TRBJ1-2	TGTGCCAGCAGCTTGTGGGCAGGGGATGGCTACACCTTC	CASSLWAGDGYTF
TRBV4-1	.	.	TRBJ2-7	TGCGCCAGCAGCCAGGGAGGAAACTACGAGCAGTACTTC	CASSQGGNYEQYF
TRBV7-2	.	.	TRBJ2-7	TGTGCCAGCAGCTTATGGGGGCGCGGCGAGCAGTACTTC	CASSLWGRGEQYF
TRBV7-9	TRBD2	.	TRBJ2-4	TGTGCCAGCAGCTTAGCGCGTTTTGCGGGGGACAACATTCAGTACTTC	CASSLARFAGDNIQYF
TRBV9	.	.	TRBJ2-5	TGTGCCAGCAGCGTAGGGGGCGGGGGCCCCCAAGAGACCCAGTACTTC	CASSVGGGGPQETQYF
TRBV5-1	.	.	TRBJ2-2	TGCGCCACCCCTAAGGAGGGAAACACCGGGGAGCTGTTTTTT	CATPKEGNTGELFF
TRBV14	.	.	TRBJ1-2	TGTGCCAGCAGCCAAGATGGCGGCAGCCTCTATGGCTACACCTTC	CASSQDGGSLYGYTF
TRBV6-6	.	.	TRBJ2-5	TGTGCCAGCAGTTACTCGTCGGAGGGTATTGCAGAGACCCAGTACTTC	CASSYSSEGIAETQYF
TRBV6-1	.	few	TRBJ2-3	TGTGCCAGCAGTGAACTACGCAGCACAGATACGCAGTATTTT	CASSELRSTDTQYF
TRBV11-2	.	.	TRBJ2-5	TGTGCCAGCGTGGACGGGGCGGGGATAGAAGAGACCCAGTACTTC	CASVDGAGIEETQYF
TRBV2	.	.	TRBJ2-7	TGTGCCAGCAGGCCCGGGACTGGGAATTCCTACGAGCAGTACTTC	CASRPGTGNSYEQYF
TRBV28	.	.	TRBJ2-7	TGTGCCAGCAGCCGGACAGTTTACGAGCAGTACTTC	CASSRTVYEQYF
TRBV4-3	TRBD1	.	TRBJ1-2	TGCGCCAGCAGCCAAGCGGGACAGACGACCTATGGCTACACCTTC	CASSQAGQTTYGYTF
TRBV7-9	.	few	TRBJ2-4	TGTGCCAGCAGCATTGTGACAACCAAAAACATTCAGTACTTC	CASSIVTTKNIQYF
TRBV5-1	.	.	TRBJ1-1	TGCGCCAGCAGCTTGACAGGGAAGGACACTGAAGCTTTCTTT	CASSLTGKDTEAFF
TRBV5-1	TRBD1	few	TRBJ1-3	TGCGCCAGCAGCCCGACAGGGTCTGGAAACACCATATATTTT	CASSPTGSGNTIYF
TRBV5-8	.	once	TRBJ1-6	TGTGCCAGCAGCTTGATACCCGCCGGGGATTCACCCCTCCACTTT	CASSLIPAGDSPLHF
TRBV19	TRBD1	.	TRBJ2-7	TGTGCCAGTAGTGTGTTTCCGGGACAGGGTCCGTACGAGCAGTACTTC	CASSVFPGQGPYEQYF
TRBV18	TRBD1	.	TRBJ1-1	TGTGCCAGCTCACCACCGAGGGACAGGCTGAACACTGAAGCTTTCTTT	CASSPPRDRLNTEAFF
TRBV18	.	.	TRBJ2-1	TGTGCCAGCTCACCAGTTCGGGATGAGCAGTTCTTC	CASSPVRDEQFF
TRBV20-1	.	few	TRBJ2-1	TGCAGTGCGAAAACCCGGGAGCAGTTCTTC	CSAKTREQFF
TRBV7-8	.	.	TRBJ1-5	TGTGCCAGCAGCCTTCGGAGGGGTCAGCCCCAGCATTTT	CASSLRRGQPQHF
TRBV6-1	TRBD2	few	TRBJ2-1	TGTGCCAGCAGTGAAATAGCGGGGGGTTACAATGAGCAGTTCTTC	CASSEIAGGYNEQFF
TRBV7-3	TRBD1	.	TRBJ1-2	TGTGCCAGCAGCCCCACCGGGACAGCCAACTATGGCTACACCTTC	CASSPTGTANYGYTF
TRBV11-3	TRBD1	.	TRBJ1-3	TGTGCCAGCAGCGCCGGGACAGTGTCCCCGAACACCATATATTTT	CASSAGTVSPNTIYF
TRBV11-2	.	.	TRBJ2-3	TGTGCCAGCAGCTTCGGGGGGCCCCACACAGATACGCAGTATTTT	CASSFGGPHTDTQYF
TRBV5-4	TRBD2	few	TRBJ2-3	TGTGCCAGCAACCCAAGGGCTAGCGGGGCGGATACGCAGTATTTT	CASNPRASGADTQYF
TRBV28	.	.	TRBJ2-7	TGTGCCAGCACCAGGCAGCACCACTACGAGCAGTACTTC	CASTRQHHYEQYF
TRBV5-1	TRBD1	.	TRBJ1-1	TGCGCCAGCAGCCAGAGTACAGGGGGATTGGTGAACACTGAAGCTTTCTTT	CASSQSTGGLVNTEAFF
TRBV7-3	TRBD1	many	TRBJ1-2	TGTGCCAGCAGCCAAGGGACAGGGTACGATGGCTACACCTTC	CASSQGTGYDGYTF